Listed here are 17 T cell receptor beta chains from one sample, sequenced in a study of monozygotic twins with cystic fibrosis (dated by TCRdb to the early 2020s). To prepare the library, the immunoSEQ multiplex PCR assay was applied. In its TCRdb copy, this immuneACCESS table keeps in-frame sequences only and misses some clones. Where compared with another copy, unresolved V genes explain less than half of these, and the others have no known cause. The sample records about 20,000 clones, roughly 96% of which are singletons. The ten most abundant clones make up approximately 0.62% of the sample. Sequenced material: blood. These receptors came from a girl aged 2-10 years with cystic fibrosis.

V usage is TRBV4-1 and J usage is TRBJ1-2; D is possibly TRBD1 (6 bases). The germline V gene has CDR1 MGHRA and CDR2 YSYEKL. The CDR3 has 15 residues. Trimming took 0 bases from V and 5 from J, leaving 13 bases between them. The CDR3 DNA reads TGCGCCAGCAGCCAAGATTCGGGGGCTGAATATGGCTACACCTTC. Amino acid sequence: CASSQDSGAEYGYTF.

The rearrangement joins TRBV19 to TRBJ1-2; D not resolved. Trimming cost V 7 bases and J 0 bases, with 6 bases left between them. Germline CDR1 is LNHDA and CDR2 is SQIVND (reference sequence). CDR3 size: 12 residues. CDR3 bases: TGTGCCAGTAAGATGGCTAACTATGGCTACACCTTC. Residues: CASKMANYGYTF.

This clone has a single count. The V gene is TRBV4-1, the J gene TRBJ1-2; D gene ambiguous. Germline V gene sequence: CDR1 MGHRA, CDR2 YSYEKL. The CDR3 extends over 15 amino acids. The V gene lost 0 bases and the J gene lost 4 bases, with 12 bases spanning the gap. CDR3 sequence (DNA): TGCGCCAGCAGCCAAGATATGGCGGCATCCTATGGCTACACCTTC. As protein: CASSQDMAASYGYTF.

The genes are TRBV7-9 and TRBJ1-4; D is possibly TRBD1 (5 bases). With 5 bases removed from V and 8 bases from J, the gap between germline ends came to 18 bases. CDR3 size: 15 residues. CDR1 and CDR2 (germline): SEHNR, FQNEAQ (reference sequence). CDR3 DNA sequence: TGTGCCAGCAGCCCCTACGCCCCACGGGGGGAAAAACTGTTTTTT. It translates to CASSPYAPRGEKLFF.

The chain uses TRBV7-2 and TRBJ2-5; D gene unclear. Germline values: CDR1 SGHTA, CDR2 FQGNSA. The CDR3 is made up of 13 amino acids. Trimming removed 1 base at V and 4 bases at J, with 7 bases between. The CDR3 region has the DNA TGTGCCAGCAGCTTAGGAGGCGGAGAGACCCAGTACTTC. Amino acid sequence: CASSLGGGETQYF.

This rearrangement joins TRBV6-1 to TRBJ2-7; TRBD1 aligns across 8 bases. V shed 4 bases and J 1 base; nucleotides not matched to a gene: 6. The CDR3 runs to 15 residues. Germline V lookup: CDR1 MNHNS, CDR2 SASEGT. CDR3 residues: CASSVRDRTSYEQYF. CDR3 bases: TGTGCCAGCAGTGTTCGGGACAGGACTTCCTACGAGCAGTACTTC.

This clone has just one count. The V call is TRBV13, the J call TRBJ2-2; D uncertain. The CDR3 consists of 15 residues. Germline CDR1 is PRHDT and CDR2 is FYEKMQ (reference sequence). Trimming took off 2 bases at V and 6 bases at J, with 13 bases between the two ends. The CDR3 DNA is TGTGCCAGCAGCTTACTGGACGCGGCCGCCGGGGAGCTGTTTTTT. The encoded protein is CASSLLDAAAGELFF.

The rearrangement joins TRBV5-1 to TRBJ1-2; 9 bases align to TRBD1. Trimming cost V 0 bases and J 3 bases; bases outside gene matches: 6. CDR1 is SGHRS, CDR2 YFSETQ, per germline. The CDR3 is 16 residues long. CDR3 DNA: TGCGCCAGCAGCTTGGATTGGAGGACAGGGGACTATGGCTACACCTTC. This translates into CASSLDWRTGDYGYTF.

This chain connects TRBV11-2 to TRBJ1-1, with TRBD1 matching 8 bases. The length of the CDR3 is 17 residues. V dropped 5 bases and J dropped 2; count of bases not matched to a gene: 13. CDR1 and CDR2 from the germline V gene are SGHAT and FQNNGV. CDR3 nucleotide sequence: TGTGCCAGCAGCCTAAGTCCCGGGACAGGCCCAAACACTGAAGCTTTCTTT. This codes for CASSLSPGTGPNTEAFF. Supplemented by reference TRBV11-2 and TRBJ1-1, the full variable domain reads EAGVAQSPRYKIIEKRQSVAFWCNPISGHATLYWYQQILGQGPKLLIQFQNNGVVDDSQLPKDRFSAERLKGVDSTLKIQPAKLEDSAVYLCASSLSPGTGPNTEAFFGQGTRLTVV.

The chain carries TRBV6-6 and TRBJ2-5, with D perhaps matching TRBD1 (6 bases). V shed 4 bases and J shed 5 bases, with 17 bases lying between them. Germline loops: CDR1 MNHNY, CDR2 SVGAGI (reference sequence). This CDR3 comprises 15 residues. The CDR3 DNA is TGTGCCAGCAGTTTATCGAGGGGGTTTGAGGAGACCCAGTACTTC. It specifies CASSLSRGFEETQYF.

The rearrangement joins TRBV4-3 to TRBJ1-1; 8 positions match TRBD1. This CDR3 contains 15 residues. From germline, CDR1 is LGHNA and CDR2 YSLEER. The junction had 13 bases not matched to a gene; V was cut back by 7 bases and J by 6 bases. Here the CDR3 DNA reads TGCGCCAGCACGACGTCGGACAGGGCCAACGCTGAAGCTTTCTTT. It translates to CASTTSDRANAEAFF.

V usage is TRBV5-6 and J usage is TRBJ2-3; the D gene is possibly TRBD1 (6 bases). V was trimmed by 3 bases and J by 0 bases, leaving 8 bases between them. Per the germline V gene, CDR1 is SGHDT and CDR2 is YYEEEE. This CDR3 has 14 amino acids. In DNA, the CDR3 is TGTGCCAGCAGCTCCGACAGGAGCACAGATACGCAGTATTTT. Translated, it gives CASSSDRSTDTQYF.

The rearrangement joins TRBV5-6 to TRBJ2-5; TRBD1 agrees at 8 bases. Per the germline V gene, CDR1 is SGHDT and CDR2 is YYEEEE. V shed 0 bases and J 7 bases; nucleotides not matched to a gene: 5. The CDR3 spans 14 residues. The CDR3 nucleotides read TGTGCCAGCAGCTTGGAACAGGGGGTTGGGACCCAGTACTTC. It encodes CASSLEQGVGTQYF.

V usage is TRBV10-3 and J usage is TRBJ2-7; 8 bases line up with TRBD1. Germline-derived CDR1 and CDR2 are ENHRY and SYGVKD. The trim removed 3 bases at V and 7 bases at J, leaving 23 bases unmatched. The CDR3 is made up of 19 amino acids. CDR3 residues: CAISEEFHLRQGLSEEQYF. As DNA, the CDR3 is TGTGCCATCAGTGAAGAGTTTCACCTTAGACAGGGGCTAAGTGAGGAGCAGTACTTC.

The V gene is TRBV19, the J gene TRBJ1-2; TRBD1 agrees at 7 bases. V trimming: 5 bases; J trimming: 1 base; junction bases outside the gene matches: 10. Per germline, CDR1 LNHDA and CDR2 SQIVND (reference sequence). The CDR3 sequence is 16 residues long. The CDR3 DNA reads TGTGCCAGTAGTGCCACAGGGGTAGCAATTAACTATGGCTACACCTTC. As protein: CASSATGVAINYGYTF.

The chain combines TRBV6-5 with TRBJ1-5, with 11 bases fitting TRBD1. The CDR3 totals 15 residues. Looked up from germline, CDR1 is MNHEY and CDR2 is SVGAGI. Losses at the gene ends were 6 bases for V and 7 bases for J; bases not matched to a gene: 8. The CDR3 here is CASRQLGQGAQPQHF. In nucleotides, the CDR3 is TGTGCCAGCAGACAACTCGGACAGGGGGCACAGCCCCAGCATTTT.

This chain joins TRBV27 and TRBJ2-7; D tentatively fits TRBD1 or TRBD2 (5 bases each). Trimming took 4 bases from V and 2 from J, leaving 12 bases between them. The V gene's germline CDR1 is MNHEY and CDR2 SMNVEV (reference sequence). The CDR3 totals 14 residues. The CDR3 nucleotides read TGTGCCAGCAGTTGGGGACGGGGTGCCTACGAGCAGTACTTC. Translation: CASSWGRGAYEQYF.